A few counts support the clone carrying this T cell receptor beta chain. These data originate in a study of patients and donors after allogeneic stem cell transplantation. The CDR3 is made up of 15 amino acids. Trimming took 3 bases from V and 3 from J; bases not matched to a gene: 4. Looked up from germline, CDR1 is KGHSY and CDR2 is FQNENV. One entry per CDR3 protein, called by TCRdb with MiXCR from the RT-PCR reads. The sample carries about 960,000 distinct CDR3 sequences, more than 15% recorded once. The clonotype comes from a human donor who was either an allogeneic HSCT recipient or a stem cell or donor lymphocyte infusion donor (not recorded which). It is not recorded whose cells these are; they may come from a transplant donor. The sample was blood, either unsorted or a sorted T cell fraction (not recorded which). The rearrangement links TRBV16 to TRBJ2-7; 11 nucleotides align to TRBD1. DNA of the CDR3: TGTGCCAGCAGCCACGGGACAGGGGGGGGCTACGAGCAGTACTTC. It encodes CASSHGTGGGYEQYF.